Each of the 30 T cell receptor beta chains below was sequenced from the same sample in a study of T cells in Graves' hyperthyroidism and ophthalmopathy. RNA transcripts were the template for amplifying TCR beta CDR3 regions. A set of HTBI primers served as the primers for a first-round RT-PCR of the TCR CDR3. From the multiplex PCR reads, TCRdb called clonotypes with MiXCR, one entry per CDR3 protein. This sample yields about 710,000 distinct CDR3 sequences, of which roughly 15% are seen a single time; under 10% belongs to the top ten. The specimen was blood. The receptors originated from a man between 18 and 35 years old with Graves' hyperthyroidism.

The chain links TRBV11-3 to TRBJ1-4; 7 bases map to TRBD1. The CDR3 totals 17 residues. Trimming at V came to 2 bases and at J to 3 bases, leaving 9 bases not matched to a gene. CDR1 and CDR2 (germline): SGHNT, YENEEA. CDR3 region: CASSLRAGGWANEKLFF. Here the CDR3 DNA reads TGTGCCAGCAGCTTACGAGCAGGGGGATGGGCTAATGAAAAACTGTTTTTT.

This clonotype has at least ten counts. The J gene is TRBJ1-1, the V gene TRBV19; unclear D gene. Trimming shortened V by 5 bases and J by 6 bases, and 19 bases separated the two germline ends. The CDR3 consists of 15 residues. CDR1 LNHDA and CDR2 SQIVND come from the germline V gene (reference sequence). This CDR3 reads CASSSKRKEVAEAFF. The CDR3 coding sequence is TGTGCCAGTAGTTCCAAAAGGAAGGAGGTCGCTGAAGCTTTCTTT. Based on the CDR3 plus reference TRBV19 and TRBJ1-1, the full variable domain is DGGITQSPKYLFRKEGQNVTLSCEQNLNHDAMYWYRQDPGQGLRLIYYSQIVNDFQKGDIAEGYSVSREKKESFPLTVTSAQKNPTAFYLCASSSKRKEVAEAFFGQGTRLTVV.

Many counts were recorded for this clonotype. This rearrangement joins TRBV30 to TRBJ2-1; 7 nucleotides match TRBD1. J was trimmed by 4 bases and V by 6 bases; bases with no gene match: 6. Germline-derived CDR1 and CDR2 are GTSNPN and SVGIG (reference sequence). The CDR3 runs 13 residues. Written as DNA, the CDR3 is TGTGCCTGCAGACAGGGCCCTTACAATGAGCAGTTCTTC. As protein: CACRQGPYNEQFF.

Regarding this clonotype: A read error is possible here, since a much larger clone lies one base away. The DNA of the CDR3 is TGTGCCGGCAGCTTAGGGATGAGCAATCAGCCCCAGCATTTT. It specifies CAGSLGMSNQPQHF. The rearrangement uses TRBV7-2 and TRBJ1-5; D is ambiguous. Germline CDR1 is SGHTA and CDR2 is FQGNSA. The CDR3 is 14 residues long.

Ten or more counts support this clonotype. This chain uses TRBV12-3 or TRBV12-4 with TRBJ1-2, with 10 bases matching TRBD1. This CDR3 is 14 amino acids long. Unmatched junction bases numbered 8, after V lost 5 bases and J lost 8 bases. DNA for the CDR3: TGTGCCAGCAGTCCCGGGACAGGGGCGGGAGGCTACACCTTC. This encodes CASSPGTGAGGYTF.

This clonotype appeared many times. The V gene is TRBV12-3 or TRBV12-4, the J gene TRBJ2-7; 9 nucleotides match TRBD1. V dropped 2 bases and J dropped 3; count of bases not matched to a gene: 8. The CDR3 sequence is 16 residues long. CDR3 in DNA: TGTGCCAGCAGTTTACTACCGGGACAGGGTAACTACGAGCAGTACTTC. Translated: CASSLLPGQGNYEQYF.

This clonotype was seen at least ten times. The chain joins TRBV3-1 to TRBJ1-2; D remains ambiguous. CDR1 and CDR2 from the germline V gene are LGHDT and YNNKEL (reference sequence). This CDR3 has 11 residues. V dropped 8 bases and J dropped 8 bases, with 12 bases sitting between them. The CDR3 DNA reads TGTGCCAGCGAAAGTCCAGGCGGCTACACCTTC. Translated, it gives CASESPGGYTF.

Only a few counts were recorded for this clonotype. The rearrangement links TRBV5-1 to TRBJ2-7, with a tentative D call TRBD1 (5 bases). Trimming took off 5 bases at V and 3 bases at J, with 9 bases between the two ends. The CDR3 is made up of 12 amino acids. Germline CDR1 reads SGHRS; CDR2 reads YFSETQ. CDR3 DNA sequence: TGCGCCAGCAGAACAGGCTTCTACGAGCAGTACTTC. It specifies CASRTGFYEQYF.

Many counts were recorded for this clonotype. The chain links TRBV5-5 to TRBJ2-5; 11 bases are shared with TRBD1. The CDR3 extends over 16 amino acids. V lost 4 bases and J lost 11; bases outside the gene matches: 16. Germline-derived CDR1 and CDR2 are SGHKS and YYEKEE (reference sequence). CDR3 sequence: CASSPRDRGTPQPQYF. The CDR3 nucleotides read TGTGCCAGCAGCCCCCGGGACAGGGGGACGCCTCAGCCTCAGTACTTC.

This clonotype has at least ten counts. V and J are TRBV29-1 and TRBJ2-1, with 10 bases identical to TRBD2. The CDR3 contains 16 residues. Germline lookup yields CDR1 SQVTM and CDR2 ANQGSEA. The V gene end was trimmed by 4 bases and the J gene end by 8 bases; junction bases not matched to a gene: 14. CDR3 region: CSVGDPAGGPFYEQFF. The CDR3 region has the DNA TGCAGCGTTGGGGACCCAGCGGGAGGGCCTTTCTATGAGCAGTTCTTC.

In this sample, this clonotype turned up many times. This sequence joins TRBV6-4 and TRBJ2-3; 11 nucleotides line up with TRBD2. Trimming removed 4 bases from V and 5 bases from J; junction bases left unmatched: 5. Germline loops: CDR1 MRHNA, CDR2 SNTAGT. This CDR3 is 15 amino acids long. CDR3 region: CASSALAGGGDTQYF. CDR3 nucleotide sequence: TGTGCCAGCAGTGCCCTAGCGGGAGGTGGAGATACGCAGTATTTT.

In this sample, this clonotype turned up a few times. The chain carries TRBV5-4 and TRBJ2-7; no clear D. The germline V and J ends were trimmed by 5 bases and 3 bases, with 18 bases remaining between them. CDR1 and CDR2 from the germline V gene are SGHNT and YYREEE (reference sequence). This CDR3 is 15 amino acids long. CDR3 protein: CASREVDGKDYEQYF. As DNA, the CDR3 is TGTGCCAGCAGGGAAGTGGACGGAAAGGACTACGAGCAGTACTTC.

This clonotype showed up many times. This chain connects TRBV15 to TRBJ1-4; D remains ambiguous. Germline lookup yields CDR1 LNHNV and CDR2 YYDKDF (reference sequence). Trimming shortened V by 0 bases and J by 6 bases, and 11 bases separated the two germline ends. The CDR3 is 15 amino acids. The chain's CDR3 is CATSRELTPDEKLFF. DNA for the CDR3: TGTGCCACCAGCAGAGAATTAACGCCTGATGAAAAACTGTTTTTT.

This clonotype was seen many times. CDR3: CASSPRQVGRETQYF. The CDR3 nucleotides read TGTGCCAGCAGCCCACGACAGGTGGGGCGAGAGACCCAGTACTTC. The rearrangement links TRBV11-3 to TRBJ2-5, with TRBD1 as a possible D gene (6 bases). The germline CDR1 and CDR2 sequences are SGHNT and YENEEA. The V and J ends lost 5 bases and 4 bases respectively, with 17 bases between them. CDR3 length: 15 amino acids. Based on the CDR3 plus reference TRBV11-3 and TRBJ2-5, the full variable domain is EAGVVQSPRYKIIEKKQPVAFWCNPISGHNTLYWYLQNLGQGPELLIRYENEEAVDDSQLPKDRFSAERLKGVDSTLKIQPAELGDSAVYLCASSPRQVGRETQYFGPGTRLLVL.

This clonotype was picked up a small number of times. The chain employs TRBV29-1 and TRBJ2-3, with 12 positions matching TRBD2. The trim removed 8 bases at V and 2 bases at J, leaving 11 bases unmatched. This CDR3 region has 16 residues. CDR1 is SQVTM and CDR2 is ANQGSEA in the germline V gene. This CDR3 reads CSTTSGRRGSTDTQYF. The CDR3 DNA reads TGCAGCACGACTAGCGGGAGAAGGGGGTCCACAGATACGCAGTATTTT.

This clonotype has ten or more counts. V and J are TRBV12-3 or TRBV12-4 and TRBJ1-1, with D possibly matching TRBD1 (6 bases). The CDR3 totals 15 residues. V was cut by 5 bases and J by 3 bases, with 16 bases left in between. The CDR3 is CASSPWGRGDTEAFF. Here the CDR3 DNA reads TGTGCCAGCAGTCCCTGGGGCAGGGGCGACACTGAAGCTTTCTTT.

There are many counts of this clonotype. V is TRBV13 and J is TRBJ2-3; D possibly corresponds to TRBD2 (5 bases). Germline values: CDR1 PRHDT, CDR2 FYEKMQ (reference sequence). The CDR3 length is 14 residues. V was clipped by 5 bases and J by 3 bases, with 12 bases between them. The CDR3: CASSTGSGTDTQYF. As DNA, the CDR3 is TGTGCCAGCAGCACGGGATCGGGGACAGATACGCAGTATTTT.

This clonotype has a count of ten or more. CDR3 DNA sequence: TGTGCCACCAGTATAGCGGGAGGGCCAGGGGATACGCAGTATTTT. Translation: CATSIAGGPGDTQYF. The genes are TRBV24-1 and TRBJ2-3, with 11 bases that match TRBD2. The CDR3 sequence is 15 residues long. Trimming took 6 bases from V and 6 from J; bases not matched to a gene: 7. From germline, CDR1 is KGHDR and CDR2 SFDVKD.

Here the CDR3 DNA reads TGTGCCAGCAGCTGGGATGAAAAACTGTTTTTT. It yields the protein CASSWDEKLFF. This chain connects TRBV28 to TRBJ1-4; D gene uncertain. The V end was cut by 6 bases, the J end by 6 bases, with 5 bases between. The CDR3 is 11 residues long. CDR1 is MDHEN, CDR2 SYDVKM, per germline.

This clonotype showed up many times. This chain uses TRBV6-1 with TRBJ2-7; D is tentatively TRBD1 or TRBD2 (5 bases each). Germline V gene lookup returns CDR1 MNHNS and CDR2 SASEGT. The germline V and J ends were trimmed by 0 bases and 5 bases, with 11 bases remaining between them. The CDR3 has 14 amino acids. CDR3 nucleotide sequence: TGTGCCAGCAGTGAAGCGGGACGGTGGCACGAGCAGTACTTC. It translates to CASSEAGRWHEQYF.

The chain uses TRBV4-1 and TRBJ1-4; possibly TRBD1 for D (6 bases). The length of the CDR3 is 15 residues. V was trimmed by 4 bases and J by 7 bases, leaving 16 bases between them. Germline V gene data show CDR1 as MGHRA and CDR2 as YSYEKL. The CDR3 bases are TGCGCCAGCAGCCCCCCAGTAGGGGGTGGTGAAAAACTGTTTTTT. The encoded protein is CASSPPVGGGEKLFF.

The chain employs TRBV6-1 and TRBJ1-1, with a weak D call TRBD1 (6 bases). Germline CDR1 reads MNHNS; CDR2 reads SASEGT. The CDR3 runs to 16 residues. Trimming cost V 7 bases and J 1 base, with 19 bases left between them. The CDR3 sequence: CASKDQQGLRNTEAFF. The CDR3, as DNA: TGTGCCAGCAAGGATCAACAGGGTCTCAGGAACACTGAAGCTTTCTTT.

This clonotype was picked up many times. The chain joins TRBV2 to TRBJ1-1; D is unclear. The V gene's germline CDR1 is SNHLY and CDR2 FYNNEI. The V gene lost 0 bases and the J gene lost 4 bases, with 12 bases spanning the gap. The CDR3 is 15 residues long. The CDR3 spells CASSEAFEAGTEAFF. CDR3 in DNA: TGTGCCAGCAGTGAAGCGTTTGAGGCCGGCACTGAAGCTTTCTTT.

This chain joins TRBV7-9 and TRBJ2-1; unclear D gene. CDR3 length: 15 amino acids. With 5 bases removed from V and 0 bases from J, the gap between germline ends came to 11 bases. Germline values: CDR1 SEHNR, CDR2 FQNEAQ (reference sequence). CDR3 coding DNA: TGTGCCAGCAGCCCTGTGAGTCCCTCCTACAATGAGCAGTTCTTC. This gives the protein CASSPVSPSYNEQFF.

The chain combines TRBV7-2 with TRBJ2-5; D remains unclear. The V end lost 3 bases, the J end lost 6 bases, and 23 bases lay between the germline ends. The CDR3 sequence is 17 residues long. CDR1 is SGHTA and CDR2 is FQGNSA in the germline V gene. The CDR3: CASSFFLGSEVEKTQYF. Written as DNA, the CDR3 is TGTGCCAGCAGCTTTTTTCTCGGAAGTGAAGTCGAGAAGACCCAGTACTTC.

There are a few counts of this clonotype. V usage is TRBV20-1 and J usage is TRBJ2-2; D unresolved. The CDR3 is 13 residues long. Trimming stripped 1 base from V and 7 bases from J, with 10 bases between. The germline V gene has CDR1 DFQATT and CDR2 SNEGSKA (reference sequence). DNA of the CDR3: TGCAGTGCTAGAGCGGGCTATGGCGGGGAGCTGTTTTTT. Translated, it gives CSARAGYGGELFF.

The chain links TRBV6-2 or TRBV6-3 to TRBJ2-7; D is perhaps TRBD2 (5 bases). Germline CDR1 and CDR2: MNHEY and SVGEGT. V dropped 7 bases and J dropped 3 bases, with 13 bases sitting between them. The CDR3 extends over 13 amino acids. CDR3 protein: CASNSGALYEQYF. The CDR3 DNA is TGTGCCAGCAACAGCGGAGCGCTCTACGAGCAGTACTTC.

The rearrangement joins TRBV6-2 or TRBV6-3 to TRBJ2-3, with D possibly matching TRBD2 (6 bases). Between the trimmed V and J ends, which lost 11 bases and 5 bases, there was a span of 17 bases. The CDR3 sequence is 13 residues long. Looked up from germline, CDR1 is MNHEY and CDR2 is SVGEGT. The CDR3 bases are TGTGCCTTACAGGAGGGCCGGGAAGATACGCAGTATTTT. Its protein is CALQEGREDTQYF.

This clonotype was detected ten times or more. V gene TRBV28 combines with J gene TRBJ2-2; D gene unclear. Trimming took 3 bases from V and 0 from J, leaving 8 bases between them. CDR1 MDHEN and CDR2 SYDVKM come from the germline V gene. CDR3 length: 15 amino acids. The CDR3 DNA sequence: TGTGCCAGCAGTTTGAGACGGCCGAACACCGGGGAGCTGTTTTTT. This sequence encodes CASSLRRPNTGELFF.

This clonotype has more than one count but fewer than ten. The chain links TRBV12-3 or TRBV12-4 to TRBJ2-3, with D possibly TRBD1 on 7 matching bases. V gave up 7 bases and J gave up 6 bases, with 14 bases separating them. This CDR3 is built from 13 residues. Here the CDR3 DNA reads TGTGCCAGCATGCAGGGGGGTTCGGATACGCAGTATTTT. It is translated as CASMQGGSDTQYF.